The entry that follows covers one TCR beta chain sequence. Its matching antigen is unknown. The record originates from a study of identifying expanded T cells in peripheral blood. Method: immunoSEQ multiplex PCR; TCRdb's copy keeps in-frame clones and lacks some. The sample includes about 110,000 clones, roughly 90% of them seen just once. Study results and limitations: Two-week clone count variance significantly increased as total template count grew. Technical replicates showed approximately 1.2 changed clones; approximately 2 weeks approximately 16; four weeks 19.

Per the germline V gene, CDR1 is SGHRS and CDR2 is YFSETQ. This CDR3 is 13 amino acids long. Between the trimmed V and J ends, which lost 3 bases and 3 bases, there was a span of 10 bases. This receptor was taken from a person aged 18 to 70 in good health. Sequencing was performed on blood. The chain carries TRBV5-1 and TRBJ2-7, with D maybe TRBD2 (5 bases). The CDR3: CASSSSGYYEQYF. The CDR3 region has the DNA TGCGCCAGCAGCTCCTCGGGGTACTACGAGCAGTACTTC.